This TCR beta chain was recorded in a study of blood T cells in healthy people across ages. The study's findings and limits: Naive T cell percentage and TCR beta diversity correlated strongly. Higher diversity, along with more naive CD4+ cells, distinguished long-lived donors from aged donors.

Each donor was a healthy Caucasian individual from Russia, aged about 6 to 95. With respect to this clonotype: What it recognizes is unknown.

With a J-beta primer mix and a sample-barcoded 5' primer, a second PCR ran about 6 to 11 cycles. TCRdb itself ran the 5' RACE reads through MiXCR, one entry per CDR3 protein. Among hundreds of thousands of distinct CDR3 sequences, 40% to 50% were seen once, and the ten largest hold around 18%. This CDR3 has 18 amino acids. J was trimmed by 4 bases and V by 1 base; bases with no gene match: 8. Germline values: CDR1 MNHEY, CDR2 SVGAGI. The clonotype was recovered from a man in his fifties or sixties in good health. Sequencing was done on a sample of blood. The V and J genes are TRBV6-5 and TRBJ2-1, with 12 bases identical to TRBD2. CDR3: CASSYYTASGGVYNEQFF. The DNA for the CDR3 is TGTGCCAGCAGTTACTATACGGCTAGCGGGGGGGTTTACAATGAGCAGTTCTTC.